This T cell receptor (beta chain) was sequenced in a study of cytomegalovirus exposure and HLA in healthy donors. A note on this clone: Antigen specificity is unknown.

In the PCR, 60 Vbeta and 13 Jbeta primers were used. Method: immunoSEQ multiplex PCR; TCRdb's copy keeps in-frame clones and lacks some. Among about 200,000 clones listed, 75% to 85% were seen once. Notes on the study in general: The authors listed 150 to 200 TCR beta chains as cytomegalovirus-associated.

This CDR3 spans 14 amino acids. Germline CDR1 SGHRS, CDR2 YFSETQ. The V end was cut by 2 bases, the J end by 3 bases, with 11 bases between. The V gene is TRBV5-1, the J gene TRBJ1-1, with D possibly matching TRBD1 (6 bases). The receptor was isolated from a woman aged 40 to 55 in good health and CMV-seronegative. The sequencing sample was made of PBMCs. CDR3 sequence: CASSFGQGYTEAFF. DNA for the CDR3: TGCGCCAGCAGCTTTGGGCAGGGGTACACTGAAGCTTTCTTT.